One sample yielded the 13 T cell receptor beta chains listed below, sequenced in a study of T cells expressing NK-cell markers. TCRdb re-called the 5' RACE reads; one entry per CDR3 protein, DNA not given. This sample's table reports approximately 380,000 distinct CDR3 sequences. Sequenced material: blood T cells: a sorted CD56 or NKG2C T cell subset, CD4+ or CD8+ T cells, or bulk PBMC T cells (not recorded which). These receptor sequences come from a man aged 18-75 years in good health.

The chain links TRBV7-9 to TRBJ1-6; the TCRdb call, TRBD1, lacks DNA for checking. Germline V gene data show CDR1 as SEHNR and CDR2 as FQNEAQ (reference sequence). There are 16 residues in the CDR3. CDR3 amino acids: CASSSYRTGSNSPLHF.

The chain has TRBV29-1 and TRBJ1-1. Germline CDR1 reads SQVTM; CDR2 reads ANQGSEA. This CDR3 region has 15 residues. The CDR3 loop reads CSVAAGLIPNTEAFF.

V gene TRBV5-4 combines with J gene TRBJ2-1; TCRdb picks TRBD2, but there is no DNA to check that call. Germline lookup yields CDR1 SGHNT and CDR2 YYREEE (reference sequence). The CDR3 is 17 amino acids. CDR3 loop: CASSLGLAGGHYNEQFF.

This chain joins TRBV20-1 and TRBJ2-7; lacking DNA, the TRBD2 call made by TCRdb goes unchecked. Germline V gene lookup returns CDR1 DFQATT and CDR2 SNEGSKA (reference sequence). The CDR3 contains 15 residues. CDR3 amino acids: CSARDSGGGPYEQYF.

The rearrangement joins TRBV7-9 to TRBJ2-1; the D call from TCRdb, TRBD2, cannot be confirmed without DNA. The CDR3 is made up of 15 amino acids. Per the germline V gene, CDR1 is SEHNR and CDR2 is FQNEAQ (reference sequence). CDR3 in amino acids: CASSPTSGGINEQFF. The full variable domain, with the rest looked up from reference TRBV7-9 and TRBJ2-1, is DTGVSQNPRHKITKRGQNVTFRCDPISEHNRLYWYRQTLGQGPEFLTYFQNEAQLEKSRLLSDRFSAERPKGSFSTLEIQRTEQGDSAMYLCASSPTSGGINEQFFGPGTRLTVL.

The chain combines TRBV15 with TRBJ1-2; no DNA is available, so the TRBD1 call from TCRdb remains unchecked. The CDR3 is 12 residues long. Germline-derived CDR1 and CDR2 are LNHNV and YYDKDF (reference sequence). The CDR3: CATSPSTGGYTF.

The chain is built from TRBV6-1 and TRBJ2-1; TCRdb's assignment of TRBD2 cannot be checked, as there is no DNA. Per the germline V gene, CDR1 is MNHNS and CDR2 is SASEGT. This CDR3 has 19 residues. CDR3 in amino acids: CASSEKRRLAGARYNEQFF.

CDR3 region: CASSLISGTDRPYEQYF. The V gene is TRBV7-9, the J gene TRBJ2-7; TCRdb picks TRBD2, but there is no DNA to check that call. This CDR3 has 17 residues. In germline, CDR1 is SEHNR, CDR2 FQNEAQ (reference sequence).

This sequence joins TRBV5-1 and TRBJ2-6. The germline gives CDR1 SGHRS, CDR2 YFSETQ. The CDR3 covers 15 residues. The CDR3 sequence is CASSRVGAGANVLTF.

V is TRBV5-1 and J is TRBJ2-3; lacking DNA, the TRBD1 call made by TCRdb goes unchecked. The CDR3 is made up of 16 amino acids. CDR1 and CDR2 from the germline V gene are SGHRS and YFSETQ. The CDR3 loop reads CASSPVGSTLQGAQYF.

The V call is TRBV6-1, the J call TRBJ2-5; TCRdb indicates TRBD2, and absent DNA this call remains unverified. Germline-derived CDR1 and CDR2 are MNHNS and SASEGT. The CDR3 length is 17 residues. CDR3 amino acids: CASSRPLQGPIKETQYF.

The genes are TRBV28 and TRBJ2-1; TCRdb indicates TRBD1, and absent DNA this call remains unverified. This CDR3 has 15 amino acids. Germline values: CDR1 MDHEN, CDR2 SYDVKM. This chain's CDR3 is CASTGTGGFSNEQFF.

This rearrangement joins TRBV6-1 to TRBJ1-2; lacking DNA, the TRBD1 call made by TCRdb goes unchecked. The germline V gene has CDR1 MNHNS and CDR2 SASEGT. This CDR3 contains 13 residues. Here the CDR3 reads CASRPPWGYGYTF.